The 14 T cell receptor beta chains given below trace back to one sample, sequenced in a study of CD8+CD57+ T cells in acquired aplastic anemia. For CDR3 and TCR beta VDJ profiling, genomic DNA was the template used. From the reads, TCRdb called clonotypes with MiXCR, one entry per CDR3 protein. The table lists about 190,000 distinct CDR3 sequences, approximately 50% of them singletons. What was sequenced was sorted CD4+, CD8+, or CD8+CD57+ T cells (not recorded which) from PBMCs. These TCRs come from a human donor in good health, serving as a control.

The gene calls are TRBV30 and TRBJ2-2; D gene uncertain. CDR3 length: 15 amino acids. Germline CDR1 and CDR2: GTSNPN and SVGIG (reference sequence). Deletions cut 2 bases from V and 3 bases from J, with 13 bases between. The CDR3 reads CAWSLRDTDTGELFF. CDR3 nucleotides: TGTGCCTGGAGTCTACGCGACACCGACACCGGGGAGCTGTTTTTT.

The count of this clonotype is one. This chain uses TRBV20-1 with TRBJ1-2; the D is unclear. V was cut by 5 bases and J by 2 bases, with 15 bases left in between. The germline V gene has CDR1 DFQATT and CDR2 SNEGSKA (reference sequence). The CDR3 spans 14 residues. CDR3 nucleotides: TGCAGTGCTGAAGAGGGAGGCTCAAACTATGGCTACACCTTC. This codes for CSAEEGGSNYGYTF.

Remarks on this clonotype: A much larger clone differs from this one at a single base, so this may be a read error. The V and J genes are TRBV6-6 and TRBJ1-2; 8 bases line up with TRBD1. The CDR3 extends over 18 amino acids. Germline V gene sequence: CDR1 MNHNY, CDR2 SVGAGI (reference sequence). J lost 3 bases, V lost 0 bases, and 12 bases had no gene match. CDR3 sequence: CASSYSGLRGRSDYGYTF. CDR3 DNA sequence: TGTGCCAGCAGTTACTCGGGGCTCAGGGGGCGTTCTGACTATGGCTACACCTTC.

This clonotype was seen a few times. The chain recombines TRBV7-8 with TRBJ1-2; tentatively, D is TRBD1 (6 bases). Germline lookup yields CDR1 SGHVS and CDR2 FQNEAQ. Trimming removed 4 bases from V and 2 bases from J, with 17 bases in between. This CDR3 comprises 16 residues. The CDR3, as DNA: TGTGCCAGCAGCTCTCCCGTGGACAGCCCCAACTATGGCTACACCTTC. It codes for CASSSPVDSPNYGYTF.

The chain couples TRBV7-2 to TRBJ2-5; TRBD1 matches at 7 bases. Looked up from germline, CDR1 is SGHTA and CDR2 is FQGNSA. CDR3 length: 13 residues. The V segment lost 2 bases and the J segment 8 bases; nucleotides outside the gene matches: 5. The CDR3 sequence: CASSLRQGRTQYF. CDR3 nucleotides: TGTGCCAGCAGCTTACGACAGGGTAGAACCCAGTACTTC. The variable domain in full, with the rest retrieved from reference TRBV7-2 and TRBJ2-5, is GAGVSQSPSNKVTEKGKDVELRCDPISGHTALYWYRQSLGQGLEFLIYFQGNSAPDKSGLPSDRFSAERTGGSVSTLTIQRTQQEDSAVYLCASSLRQGRTQYFGPGTRLLVL.

The chain carries TRBV12-3 or TRBV12-4 and TRBJ1-1; D is unclear. V lost 8 bases to trimming and J lost 4 bases, with 11 bases between them. The CDR3 has 12 amino acids. The CDR3 bases are TGTGCCAGCGTCTCCGGGTCCACTGAAGCTTTCTTT. Translation: CASVSGSTEAFF.

This clonotype has at least ten counts. The genes are TRBV4-1 and TRBJ2-1; D is unresolved. Looked up from germline, CDR1 is MGHRA and CDR2 is YSYEKL. The CDR3 is 15 amino acids. Trimming took 0 bases from V and 1 from J, leaving 7 bases between them. CDR3 sequence reads: CASSQDTFSYNEQFF. The CDR3 region has the DNA TGCGCCAGCAGCCAAGACACTTTTTCCTACAATGAGCAGTTCTTC.

In its sample, this clonotype was seen once. This chain uses TRBV7-9 with TRBJ2-5; 7 nucleotides line up with TRBD1. After removal of 6 bases from V and 0 bases from J, the junction contained 1 base not matched to a gene. The CDR3 is 13 amino acids. Germline values: CDR1 SEHNR, CDR2 FQNEAQ (reference sequence). CDR3 sequence reads: CASRDRDQETQYF. The CDR3 coding sequence is TGTGCCAGCAGAGACAGGGACCAAGAGACCCAGTACTTC.

The CDR3 here is CASRFSPTGGVDEQYF. The CDR3 DNA reads TGTGCCAGCAGATTCTCCCCGACAGGGGGGGTGGACGAGCAGTACTTC. This sequence joins TRBV7-2 and TRBJ2-7; TRBD1 matches 9 bases. Germline values: CDR1 SGHTA, CDR2 FQGNSA. This CDR3 has 16 residues. V was pared by 6 bases and J by 5 bases, with 14 bases of the junction left unmatched.

This clonotype appeared many times. The chain joins TRBV3-1 to TRBJ1-1, with D hard to call. The germline CDR1 and CDR2 sequences are LGHDT and YNNKEL (reference sequence). The CDR3 consists of 13 residues. V lost 4 bases and J lost 0, with 6 bases in between. In DNA, the CDR3 is TGTGCCAGCAGCCTTGTCCTGAACACTGAAGCTTTCTTT. It is translated as CASSLVLNTEAFF.

This clonotype was recorded at least ten times. The genes are TRBV20-1 and TRBJ1-2, with TRBD1 matching 8 bases. The CDR3 contains 15 residues. Germline V gene lookup returns CDR1 DFQATT and CDR2 SNEGSKA (reference sequence). Trimming took 3 bases from V and 4 from J; bases not matched to a gene: 10. Written as DNA, the CDR3 is TGCAGTGCTAGGGCGACAGGGGTCAACTCCTATGGCTACACCTTC. This sequence encodes CSARATGVNSYGYTF.

The chain carries TRBV9 and TRBJ1-3; D not resolved. The CDR3 is made up of 15 amino acids. Germline V gene data show CDR1 as SGDLS and CDR2 as YYNGEE. With 0 bases removed from V and 0 bases from J, the gap between germline ends came to 7 bases. The CDR3 region has the DNA TGTGCCAGCAGCGTAGAGGACCTCTCTGGAAACACCATATATTTT. This translates into CASSVEDLSGNTIYF. Supplemented by reference TRBV9 and TRBJ1-3, the full variable domain reads DSGVTQTPKHLITATGQRVTLRCSPRSGDLSVYWYQQSLDQGLQFLIQYYNGEERAKGNILERFSAQQFPDLHSELNLSSLELGDSALYFCASSVEDLSGNTIYFGEGSWLTVV.

This clonotype was counted ten times or more. The gene calls are TRBV12-3 or TRBV12-4 and TRBJ1-6; D not certain. CDR3 size: 15 residues. Trimming took off 5 bases at V and 0 bases at J, with 8 bases between the two ends. CDR3: CASSHSGSYNSPLHF. Here the CDR3 DNA reads TGTGCCAGCAGTCACTCCGGCTCCTATAATTCACCCCTCCACTTT.

The chain employs TRBV24-1 and TRBJ2-2; no firm D call. This CDR3 has 13 amino acids. V dropped 4 bases and J dropped 3 bases, with 5 bases sitting between them. Germline V lookup: CDR1 KGHDR, CDR2 SFDVKD. This chain's CDR3 is CATSDRDTGELFF. CDR3 sequence (DNA): TGTGCCACCAGTGACCGAGACACCGGGGAGCTGTTTTTT.